This T cell receptor (beta chain) was retrieved from a study of blood T cell repertoires in COVID-19 (dated by TCRdb to the early 2020s). Looking at the study overall: Samples from collaborators originated in the United States, Italy and Spain and spanned both the acute and convalescent phases of COVID-19. The material from the prospective study consisted of cDNA or gDNA derived from T cells, B-cell-depleted T cells, or PBMCs. Deeply sampled blood TCRbeta repertoires from subjects exposed to, actively infected with, or recovered from COVID-19 were included in the dataset. The repertoires were released in a freely available public database meant as a resource for research on the immune response to SARS-CoV-2. The samples were drawn from the first 160 participants of the ongoing ImmuneRACE study and from some 1,300 subjects provided by 6 global collaborators. The sample metadata nearly always contained a de-identified subject ID, COVID-19 status, age in years and sex. Where available, HLA class I and class II types were taken from metadata supplied by the sample provider and were not determined by assay-based typing.

CDR1 and CDR2 are drawn from the germline V gene (reference sequence): SEHNR, FQNEAQ. The junction shows trimming of 5 bases on V and 5 bases on J, and the gene matches do not reach 9 bases of it. The CDR3 covers 15 residues, taking in both the cysteine and the phenylalanine. Here the CDR3 DNA is all that survives: 45 bases in frame from base 1. Paper-wide results and their limitations: The amount of clinical and demographic metadata varied by source and participant and was provided uncurated.

Remarks on this clone: Its specific antigen is unknown. No much larger clone is present one base from it, and per-base qualities are unavailable.

The collaborating institutions used their own protocols to collect whole blood in K2EDTA tubes. For TCRbeta analysis, collaborators shipped samples in one of three forms: frozen whole blood, isolated PBMCs, or DNA extracted from either of those sample types. The immunoSEQ Assay, a bias-controlled multiplex PCR, was used to amplify TCRbeta CDR3 regions from genomic DNA. From the authors' description of their analysis: Nucleated cell counts per sample were estimated from amplification of reference gene primers within the assay. Sequence reads were collapsed and filtered to measure the absolute abundance of every unique TCRbeta CDR3 rearrangement. For each sample, productive Simpson clonality was calculated by taking the square root of Simpson's diversity index across productive rearrangements. Entries here come from immuneACCESS through TCRdb and include only in-frame sequences with V and J called. Some clones fail to appear in such tables; in the studies checked, an unresolved V gene covers under half of the shortfall, and the cause of the remainder is unknown. For V, J and clone size, that table is used; D and trimming come from the DNA. The sample data list 370,000 or so clones, and 81% of these were observed just once. About 1.2% of the sample is taken by the ten largest.

This receptor chain uses TRBV7-9 and TRBJ2-5; 9 central nucleotides agree with TRBD1. The receptor comes from a human donor with acute or convalescent COVID-19. The donor label of this sample is uncertain. The sequencing input was peripheral blood. The nucleotides read TGTGCCAGCAGCCCAGGGACAGGGAGGTCGGAGACCCAGTACTTC. Translated, it reads CASSPGTGRSETQYF.